The rows below give T cell receptor beta chains drawn from one sample of a study of Graves' ophthalmopathy and Graves' hyperthyroidism. MiXCR, run by TCRdb on the multiplex PCR reads, gives a single entry per CDR3 protein. This sample has hundreds of thousands of distinct CDR3 sequences, with about 22% found just once. The sequenced material came from peripheral blood. These receptors all come from a woman aged 45-59 years with Graves' ophthalmopathy. Each CDR3 is given with its conserved first and last residue. A D gene is named only where the DNA matches it firmly. Clone size is not always given. Where it is, it says once, few, many or a class for expanded clones.

V,J,D,size,DNA,CDR3
TRBV5-1,TRBJ1-2,NA,many,TGCGCCAGCAGCCCCAACCCTAACTATGGCTACACCTTC,CASSPNPNYGYTF
TRBV12-3/TRBV12-4,TRBJ1-5,NA,many,TGTGCCAGCGGACTTGGGCAGCCCCAGCATTTT,CASGLGQPQHF
TRBV19,TRBJ1-5,NA,few,TGTGCCAGTACCCCCAAAGTGGGCGCGCCCCAGCATTTT,CASTPKVGAPQHF
TRBV12-3/TRBV12-4,TRBJ1-2,NA,NA,TGTGCCAGCAGTCGACCGACAGGATTAGGAGGCTACACCTTC,CASSRPTGLGGYTF
TRBV19,TRBJ2-2,TRBD2,many,TGTGCCAGTAGTAAGGCGGGGGGCTTCAACACCGGGGAGCTGTTTTTT,CASSKAGGFNTGELFF
TRBV5-4,TRBJ2-7,NA,few,TGTGCCAGCAGCTCCGCTGGTCCAGGGCACTACGAGCAGTACTTC,CASSSAGPGHYEQYF
TRBV18,TRBJ2-5,NA,many,TGTGCCAGCTCACCCCAGTCGGGGCCCGGCGGTGCCCAGTACTTC,CASSPQSGPGGAQYF
TRBV20-1,TRBJ2-5,NA,many,TGCAGTGCCCGGGACGTCGGAGGGACCCAGTACTTC,CSARDVGGTQYF
TRBV7-8,TRBJ1-2,TRBD1,many,TGTGCCAGCAGCTTAGGGGCAGGGGGCGGCTATGGCTACACCTTC,CASSLGAGGGYGYTF
TRBV5-1,TRBJ1-6,TRBD1,many,TGCGCCAGCAGCTTGAATGGGGACAGCAATTCACCCCTCCACTTT,CASSLNGDSNSPLHF
TRBV6-1,TRBJ1-2,TRBD1,many,TGTGCCAGCAGGTCTTCCGGACAGGACTCCTATGGCTACACCTTC,CASRSSGQDSYGYTF
TRBV6-2/TRBV6-3,TRBJ2-7,NA,NA,TGCGCCAGCAGTTATGCTCGAGCCTACGAGCAGTACTTC,CASSYARAYEQYF
TRBV30,TRBJ1-3,NA,many,TGTGCCTGGAGTTCGGGAAACACCATATATTTT,CAWSSGNTIYF
TRBV5-6,TRBJ2-7,NA,NA,TGTGCCAGCAGCTTGCTCTCGTCTTACACCTGCGAGCAGTACTTC,CASSLLSSYTCEQYF
TRBV27,TRBJ1-1,NA,NA,TGTGCCAGCAGTGCACAGGGTTTTGACACTGAAGCTTTCTTT,CASSAQGFDTEAFF
TRBV6-5,TRBJ2-7,NA,many,TGTGCCAGCAGTTACTACCGTGGTGATCACGAGCAGTACTTC,CASSYYRGDHEQYF
TRBV6-1,TRBJ1-5,NA,many,TGTGCCAGCAGTGAAGTTAGTCAGAGCAATCAGCCCCAGCATTTT,CASSEVSQSNQPQHF
TRBV9,TRBJ1-2,TRBD1,many,TGTGCCAGCAGCGTAGCTTCGCGGACAGGGTATGGCTACACCTTC,CASSVASRTGYGYTF
TRBV10-3,TRBJ1-6,NA,few,TGTGCCATCGGACGATATAATTCACCCCTCCACTTT,CAIGRYNSPLHF
TRBV28,TRBJ2-7,NA,many,TGTGCCAGCAGTTTAGGGATCTCAATGGAGTACTTC,CASSLGISMEYF
TRBV7-2,TRBJ2-7,TRBD1,many,TGTGCCAGCAGCCACGGACAGGGGCTCGGGCAGTACTTC,CASSHGQGLGQYF
TRBV30,TRBJ1-2,NA,few,TGTGCCTGGAGCCAGGGAAATCGAGGCTACACCTTC,CAWSQGNRGYTF
TRBV12-3/TRBV12-4,TRBJ1-1,NA,many,TGTGCCAGCAGTTTAGGGGCAGGGGCGGATGAAGCTTTCTTT,CASSLGAGADEAFF
TRBV5-1,TRBJ2-7,NA,many,TGCGCCAGCAGTTCCGAGGGCTTTACCTACGAGCAGTACTTC,CASSSEGFTYEQYF
TRBV6-5,TRBJ1-1,NA,many,TGTGCCAGCAGTTACTCACGGGGGGGAACTGAAGCTTTCTTT,CASSYSRGGTEAFF
TRBV20-1,TRBJ2-5,NA,many,TGCAGTGCTAGAGAGATAATAGGGAAAGAGACCCAGTACTTC,CSAREIIGKETQYF
TRBV15,TRBJ1-3,NA,many,TGTGCCACCAGCAGAGAGGTTGGGGGAAACACCATATATTTT,CATSREVGGNTIYF
TRBV30,TRBJ1-1,NA,NA,TGTGCCTGGAGTGTACGTAGGTTGGGCGCTGAAGCTTTCTTT,CAWSVRRLGAEAFF
TRBV9,TRBJ2-7,TRBD2,NA,TGTGCCAGCAGCCCAGGGACTAGCGTATCCTACGAGCAGTACTTC,CASSPGTSVSYEQYF
TRBV3-1,TRBJ1-1,NA,NA,TGTGCCAGCAGCCAAAAACGAGGGCGGAACACTGAAGCTTTCTTT,CASSQKRGRNTEAFF
TRBV2,TRBJ2-5,NA,many,TGTGCCAGCAGTCGATACCCGAGGGGGAAACAAGAGGCCCAGTACTTC,CASSRYPRGKQEAQYF
TRBV20-1,TRBJ1-1,NA,NA,TGCAGTGCTTATCCGCGGGAGACAGCAGAAGCTTTCTTT,CSAYPRETAEAFF
TRBV30,TRBJ1-2,NA,NA,TGTGCCTGGAGTAGGGAAGAAACTAACTATGGCTACACCTTC,CAWSREETNYGYTF
TRBV2,TRBJ1-3,TRBD1,many,TGTGCCAGCACCTATTCCGGGACAGCTGGAAACACCATATATTTT,CASTYSGTAGNTIYF
TRBV20-1,TRBJ2-7,NA,many,TGCAGTGCCCCCCCTAGGCCCAGCTCCTACGAGCAGTACTTC,CSAPPRPSSYEQYF
TRBV5-4,TRBJ1-2,TRBD1,few,TGTGCCAGCAGCTTGGAAACAGGGGTGGGCGGCTACACCTTC,CASSLETGVGGYTF
TRBV3-1,TRBJ2-7,TRBD1,NA,TGTGCCAGCAGCCAACCCCTCGGGACAGGGGGCGTCGAGCAGTACTTC,CASSQPLGTGGVEQYF
TRBV12-3/TRBV12-4,TRBJ2-7,NA,many,TGTGCCAGCAGGCTCGACATGTCCCACGAGCAGTACTTC,CASRLDMSHEQYF